The 28 T cell receptor beta chains listed next were all sequenced from one sample in a study of control samples from healthy donors and cancer patients. TCRdb's table, derived via immunoSEQ multiplex PCR, lists solely in-frame clones and lacks some. The sample consists of about 57,000 clones, 75% to 95% of them appearing once. Sequenced material: PBMCs. Every receptor here comes from a man under 40 with colorectal cancer.

V and J are TRBV11-2 and TRBJ2-3, with TRBD2 identical over 7 bases. This CDR3 region has 15 residues. Germline values: CDR1 SGHAT, CDR2 FQNNGV. With 3 bases clipped from V and 4 bases from J, the junction kept 7 bases outside the gene matches. The CDR3 sequence is CASSFGGGSADTQYF. In nucleotides, the CDR3 is TGTGCCAGCAGCTTTGGGGGGGGTAGCGCAGATACGCAGTATTTT.

The CDR3 sequence: CASSPYEGRETQYF. The CDR3 DNA reads TGTGCCAGCAGCCCGTACGAGGGGCGGGAGACCCAGTACTTC. V and J are TRBV14 and TRBJ2-5; D tentatively fits TRBD1 or TRBD2 (5 bases each). The CDR3 has 14 residues. Germline assignment: CDR1 SGHDN and CDR2 FVKESK. Trimming left V 4 bases short and J 5 bases short, with 14 bases between.

This chain links TRBV27 with TRBJ1-2; D might be TRBD1 (6 bases). Trimming stripped 6 bases from V and 5 bases from J, with 19 bases between. Looked up from germline, CDR1 is MNHEY and CDR2 is SMNVEV (reference sequence). The CDR3 has 15 residues. The CDR3 sequence: CASRPTGTQGYGYTF. The CDR3 bases are TGTGCCAGCAGACCCACAGGGACTCAGGGATATGGCTACACCTTC.

This clone was counted a single time. V and J are TRBV18 and TRBJ1-1, with 10 bases identical to TRBD1. V lost 2 bases to trimming and J lost 5 bases; unmatched junction nucleotides: 20. CDR1 and CDR2 (germline): KGHSH, LQKENI. The CDR3 runs to 20 residues. The CDR3 DNA is TGTGCCAGCTCACCAACGCGAAGACAGGGGGCCTTGACGGATGAGACTGAAGCTTTCTTT. This codes for CASSPTRRQGALTDETEAFF.

This sequence joins TRBV18 and TRBJ1-3; the D is unclear. The CDR3 totals 16 residues. Trimming removed 2 bases at V and 0 bases at J, with 11 bases between. CDR1 is KGHSH, CDR2 LQKENI, per germline. CDR3 DNA sequence: TGTGCCAGCTCACCAGATACCGGACCCTCTGGAAACACCATATATTTT. Translating gives CASSPDTGPSGNTIYF.

V gene TRBV3-1 (or the pseudogene TRBV3-2) combines with J gene TRBJ2-7; D is uncertain. With 4 bases removed from V and 2 bases from J, the gap between germline ends came to 6 bases. This CDR3 is 12 amino acids long. Germline CDR1 LGHDT, CDR2 YNNKEL (reference sequence). CDR3 DNA sequence: TGTGCCAGCAGCCCCGCCCCCTACGAGCAGTACGTC. Its translation: CASSPAPYEQYV.

This clone was counted a few times. This chain links TRBV6-4 with TRBJ1-6; 7 positions agree with TRBD1. Germline-derived CDR1 and CDR2 are MRHNA and SNTAGT. V trimming: 0 bases; J trimming: 12 bases; junction bases outside the gene matches: 8. The CDR3 extends over 15 amino acids. The CDR3 spells CASSDSGDRAKPLHF. In DNA, the CDR3 is TGTGCCAGCAGTGACTCGGGAGACAGGGCTAAACCCCTCCACTTT.

The chain employs TRBV10-2 and TRBJ1-4; D may be TRBD1 (5 bases). V was cut by 6 bases and J by 8 bases, with 13 bases left in between. CDR3 length: 13 residues. Per germline, CDR1 WSHSY and CDR2 SAAADI. The CDR3 loop is CASRSGGGEKLFF. The CDR3, as DNA: TGCGCCAGCAGGTCGGGGGGTGGCGAAAAACTGTTTTTT.

This clone came up once. V gene TRBV3-1 (or the pseudogene TRBV3-2) combines with J gene TRBJ1-3; D call uncertain. Trimming cost V 1 base and J 0 bases, with 10 bases left between them. Looked up from germline, CDR1 is LGHDT and CDR2 is YNNKEL (reference sequence). The CDR3 covers 16 residues. The CDR3 nucleotides read TGTGCCAGCAGCCAAGGCGAACATATCTCTGGAAACACCATATATTTT. Translating gives CASSQGEHISGNTIYF.

The genes are TRBV2 and TRBJ2-7, with a weak D call TRBD1 (6 bases). This CDR3 spans 14 amino acids. The germline V gene has CDR1 SNHLY and CDR2 FYNNEI. V was pared by 6 bases and J by 6 bases, with 18 bases between. CDR3 in amino acids: CASRLTGGWVEQYF. The CDR3, as DNA: TGTGCCAGCAGATTGACAGGCGGGTGGGTCGAGCAGTACTTC.

This chain joins TRBV7-8 and TRBJ2-7; TRBD1 matches at 10 bases. The germline gives CDR1 SGHVS, CDR2 FQNEAQ. The CDR3 spans 13 residues. The trim removed 4 bases at V and 4 bases at J, leaving 1 base unmatched. In nucleotides, the CDR3 is TGTGCCAGCAGCTGGGACAGGGGTTACGAGCAGTACGTC. Protein: CASSWDRGYEQYV.

The rearrangement links TRBV7-8 to TRBJ2-1; D remains unclear. Trimming shortened V by 5 bases and J by 12 bases, and 17 bases separated the two germline ends. The CDR3 covers 13 residues. Germline values: CDR1 SGHVS, CDR2 FQNEAQ. The CDR3 region is CASSLSGYNAQFF. In DNA, the CDR3 is TGTGCCAGCAGCCTATCTGGGTACAACGCGCAGTTCTTC.

The genes are TRBV19 and TRBJ1-1; 7 nucleotides line up with TRBD1. V was clipped by 5 bases and J by 0 bases; unmatched bases: 9. The CDR3 spans 16 residues. Looked up from germline, CDR1 is LNHDA and CDR2 is SQIVND (reference sequence). The CDR3 is CASSAGPGQLNTEAFF. The DNA for the CDR3 is TGTGCCAGTAGTGCGGGGCCGGGACAGTTGAACACTGAAGCTTTCTTT.

This clone showed up just a few times. The DNA for the CDR3 is TGCGCCAGCAGCTTGGAAGCGGGAACCACTGAAGCTTTCTTT. Its translation is CASSLEAGTTEAFF. This chain uses TRBV5-1 with TRBJ1-1, with no clear D. This CDR3 spans 14 amino acids. Trimming shortened V by 0 bases and J by 4 bases, and 10 bases separated the two germline ends. Per the germline V gene, CDR1 is SGHRS and CDR2 is YFSETQ.

J is TRBJ1-3 and V is TRBV12-3 or TRBV12-4; TRBD1 is a possible D gene (6 bases). The V gene lost 5 bases and the J gene lost 8 bases, with 13 bases spanning the gap. This CDR3 has 13 amino acids. CDR3 bases: TGTGCCAGCAGTACAGGGACCACCTACACCATATATTTT. As protein: CASSTGTTYTIYF.

This clone has just a few counts. V is TRBV6-5 and J is TRBJ1-1, with D hard to call. V was cut by 5 bases and J by 3 bases, with 16 bases left in between. Germline V CDR1 and CDR2: MNHEY, SVGAGI. The CDR3 has 15 residues. Written as DNA, the CDR3 is TGTGCCAGCAGTCCCCAAGGACTGCTTTACACTGAAGCTTTCTTT. Its protein is CASSPQGLLYTEAFF.

This clone is a singleton in its sample. This sequence joins TRBV7-2 and TRBJ1-2, with no clear D. Deletions cut 7 bases from V and 5 bases from J, with 11 bases between. This CDR3 has 12 amino acids. Per germline, CDR1 SGHTA and CDR2 FQGNSA. DNA for the CDR3: TGTGCCAGCACCCCGGACCTTTATGGCTACACCTTC. It translates to CASTPDLYGYTF.

The chain employs TRBV7-9 and TRBJ2-1, with 8 bases lining up with TRBD2. Germline CDR1 and CDR2: SEHNR and FQNEAQ (reference sequence). Trimming removed 5 bases from V and 4 bases from J; junction bases left unmatched: 19. The CDR3 totals 19 residues. This chain's CDR3 is CASSPPTAGGLLDYNEQFF. The DNA of the CDR3 is TGTGCCAGCAGCCCCCCTACGGCGGGGGGCCTGCTAGATTACAATGAGCAGTTCTTC.

This chain connects TRBV3-1 (or the pseudogene TRBV3-2) to TRBJ1-1; D is perhaps TRBD1 (5 bases). The CDR3 length is 13 residues. Germline V lookup: CDR1 LGHDT, CDR2 YNNKEL (reference sequence). The V end lost 2 bases, the J end lost 11 bases, and 15 bases lay between the germline ends. CDR3 residues: CASSQLQTAKAFF. CDR3 sequence (DNA): TGTGCCAGCAGCCAACTACAGACAGCGAAGGCTTTCTTT.

The J gene is TRBJ2-3, the V gene TRBV29-1; 9 bases are a match to TRBD1. The CDR3 is 14 residues long. Trimming at V came to 5 bases and at J to 3 bases, leaving 6 bases not matched to a gene. Per germline, CDR1 SQVTM and CDR2 ANQGSEA. The CDR3 reads CSVNPGQGTDTQYF. DNA for the CDR3: TGCAGCGTTAATCCGGGACAGGGTACAGATACGCAGTATTTT.

The CDR3: CASSSPRRGGTDTQYF. In nucleotides, the CDR3 is TGTGCCAGCAGCTCGCCCCGCAGGGGGGGGACAGATACGCAGTATTTT. The gene calls are TRBV5-6 and TRBJ2-3; tentatively, D is TRBD1 or TRBD2 (7 bases each). The V end lost 3 bases, the J end lost 3 bases, and 17 bases lay between the germline ends. The CDR3 is made up of 16 amino acids. Germline-derived CDR1 and CDR2 are SGHDT and YYEEEE.

The V call is TRBV7-2, the J call TRBJ2-7; D is possibly TRBD2 (5 bases). CDR3 length equals 13 residues. The germline V and J ends were trimmed by 3 bases and 6 bases, with 12 bases remaining between them. From germline, CDR1 is SGHTA and CDR2 FQGNSA. The DNA for the CDR3 is TGTGCCAGCAGCTTTAATCGGGAATTCGAGCAGTACTTC. Amino acid sequence: CASSFNREFEQYF.

In DNA, the CDR3 is TGTGCCAGCAGCTCTTCGACCTCGACGGAGGCGGTGCGGCCCTATAATTCACCCCTCCACTTT. Translated: CASSSSTSTEAVRPYNSPLHF. The chain carries TRBV13 and TRBJ1-6; D gene uncertain. In germline, CDR1 is PRHDT, CDR2 FYEKMQ (reference sequence). Trimming took 4 bases from V and 2 from J, leaving 27 bases between them. The CDR3 is made up of 21 amino acids.

V is TRBV24-1 and J is TRBJ1-2; the D gene is possibly TRBD1 (6 bases). The V and J ends lost 2 bases and 6 bases respectively, with 15 bases between them. The germline V gene encodes CDR1 KGHDR and CDR2 SFDVKD. The CDR3 runs 15 residues. Here the CDR3 DNA reads TGTGCCACCAGTGATTCCGACAGGAGCCAGGATGGCTACACCTTC. Its protein is CATSDSDRSQDGYTF.

The rearrangement joins TRBV20-1 to TRBJ1-5; no clear D gene. CDR3 size: 10 residues. Germline CDR1 and CDR2: DFQATT and SNEGSKA (reference sequence). The CDR3 DNA reads TGCCCGCTGGCCAGTCGGGTCCAGCATTTT. This sequence encodes CPLASRVQHF.

J is TRBJ2-7 and V is TRBV7-8, with 7 positions matching TRBD1. There are 13 residues in the CDR3. Looked up from germline, CDR1 is SGHVS and CDR2 is FQNEAQ. Trimming removed 5 bases from V and 7 bases from J; junction bases left unmatched: 8. This CDR3 is CASSRDSLREQYV. Here the CDR3 DNA reads TGTGCCAGCAGCCGGGACAGCCTGAGGGAGCAGTACGTC.

This sequence joins TRBV7-9 and TRBJ2-5, with 9 positions matching TRBD2. There are 18 residues in the CDR3. Germline V gene data show CDR1 as SEHNR and CDR2 as FQNEAQ (reference sequence). After removal of 3 bases from V and 4 bases from J, the junction contained 15 bases not matched to a gene. The CDR3 here is CASSFLKSRSGGGETQYF. In nucleotides, the CDR3 is TGTGCCAGCAGCTTCCTTAAATCGCGTAGCGGGGGCGGAGAGACCCAGTACTTC.

Here the CDR3 reads CASSVDGTGNNEQFF. As DNA, the CDR3 is TGTGCCAGCAGCGTAGACGGGACAGGGAACAATGAGCAGTTCTTC. The chain is built from TRBV9 and TRBJ2-1, with 9 positions matching TRBD1. The CDR3 spans 15 residues. The germline V gene has CDR1 SGDLS and CDR2 YYNGEE. Trimming took 0 bases from V and 5 from J; bases not matched to a gene: 3.